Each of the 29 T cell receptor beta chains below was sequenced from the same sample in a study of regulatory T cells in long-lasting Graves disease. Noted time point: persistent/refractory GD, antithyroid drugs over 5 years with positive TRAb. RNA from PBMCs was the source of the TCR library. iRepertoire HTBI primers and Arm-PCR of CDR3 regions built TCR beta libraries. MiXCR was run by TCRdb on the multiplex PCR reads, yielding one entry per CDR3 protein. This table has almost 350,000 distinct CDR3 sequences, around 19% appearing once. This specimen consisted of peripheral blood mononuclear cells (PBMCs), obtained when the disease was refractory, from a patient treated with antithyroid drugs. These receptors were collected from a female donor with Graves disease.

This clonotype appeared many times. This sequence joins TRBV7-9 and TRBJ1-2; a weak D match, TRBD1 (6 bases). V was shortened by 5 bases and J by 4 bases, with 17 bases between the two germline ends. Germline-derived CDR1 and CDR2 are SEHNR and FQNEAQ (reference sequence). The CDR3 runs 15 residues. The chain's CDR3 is CASSRDGGAFYGYTF. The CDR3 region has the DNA TGTGCCAGCAGCCGGGACGGGGGGGCGTTCTATGGCTACACCTTC.

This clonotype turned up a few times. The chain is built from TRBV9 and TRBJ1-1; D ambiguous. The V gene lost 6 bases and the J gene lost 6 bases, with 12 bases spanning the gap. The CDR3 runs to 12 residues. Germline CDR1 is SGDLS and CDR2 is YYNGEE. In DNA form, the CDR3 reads TGTGCCAGCAACAATCCGGACCCTGAAGCTTTCTTT. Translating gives CASNNPDPEAFF.

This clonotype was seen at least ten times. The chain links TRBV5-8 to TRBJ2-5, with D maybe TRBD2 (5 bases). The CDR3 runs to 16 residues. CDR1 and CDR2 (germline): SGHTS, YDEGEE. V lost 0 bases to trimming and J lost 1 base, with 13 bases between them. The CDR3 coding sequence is TGTGCCAGCAGCTTGGGACGGGCCCGGGGCCAAGAGACCCAGTACTTC. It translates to CASSLGRARGQETQYF.

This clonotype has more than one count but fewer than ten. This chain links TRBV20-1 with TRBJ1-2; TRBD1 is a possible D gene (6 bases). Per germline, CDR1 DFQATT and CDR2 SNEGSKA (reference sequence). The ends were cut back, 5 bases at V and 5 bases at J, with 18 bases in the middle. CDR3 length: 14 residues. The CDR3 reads CSASKGGARYGYTF. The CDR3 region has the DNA TGCAGTGCTTCCAAGGGGGGGGCGCGGTATGGCTACACCTTC.

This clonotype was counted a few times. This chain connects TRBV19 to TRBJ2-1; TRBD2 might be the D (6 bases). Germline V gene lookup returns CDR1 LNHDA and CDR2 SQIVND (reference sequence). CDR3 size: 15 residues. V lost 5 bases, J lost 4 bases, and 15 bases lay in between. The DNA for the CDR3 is TGTGCCAGTAGTCTCTCCCGAGGGAGGTACAATGAGCAGTTCTTC. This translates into CASSLSRGRYNEQFF.

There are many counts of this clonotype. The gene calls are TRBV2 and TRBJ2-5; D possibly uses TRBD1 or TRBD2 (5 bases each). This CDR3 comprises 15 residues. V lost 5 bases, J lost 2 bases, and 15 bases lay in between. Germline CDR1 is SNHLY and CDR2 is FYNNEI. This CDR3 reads CASSTGTRAQETQYF. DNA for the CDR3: TGTGCCAGCAGTACCGGGACGCGAGCGCAAGAGACCCAGTACTTC.

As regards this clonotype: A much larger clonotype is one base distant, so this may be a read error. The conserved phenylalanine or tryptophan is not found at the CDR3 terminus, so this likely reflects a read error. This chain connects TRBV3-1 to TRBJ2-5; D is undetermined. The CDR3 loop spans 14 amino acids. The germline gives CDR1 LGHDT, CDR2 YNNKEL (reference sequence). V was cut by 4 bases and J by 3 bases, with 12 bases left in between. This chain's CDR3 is CASSLTALEETQYL. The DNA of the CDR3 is TGTGCCAGCAGCCTCACTGCGTTAGAAGAGACCCAGTACCTC.

CDR3 sequence reads: CASSLGGGMGTEAFF. DNA for the CDR3: TGTGCCAGCAGCTTAGGAGGGGGCATGGGCACTGAAGCTTTCTTT. The chain employs TRBV7-8 and TRBJ1-1; 7 positions agree with TRBD1. Germline V gene sequence: CDR1 SGHVS, CDR2 FQNEAQ. The CDR3 length is 15 residues. V lost 1 base, J lost 4 bases, and 6 bases stayed unmatched.

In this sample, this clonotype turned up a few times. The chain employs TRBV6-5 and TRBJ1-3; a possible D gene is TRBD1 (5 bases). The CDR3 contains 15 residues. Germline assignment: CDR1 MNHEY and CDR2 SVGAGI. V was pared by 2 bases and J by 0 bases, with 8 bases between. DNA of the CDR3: TGTGCCAGCAGTTACGGGGGTGACTCTGGAAACACCATATATTTT. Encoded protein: CASSYGGDSGNTIYF.

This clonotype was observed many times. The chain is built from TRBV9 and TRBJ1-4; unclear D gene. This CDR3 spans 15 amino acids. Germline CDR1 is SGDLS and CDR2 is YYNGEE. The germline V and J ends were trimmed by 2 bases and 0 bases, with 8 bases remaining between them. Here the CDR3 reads CASSVNDATNEKLFF. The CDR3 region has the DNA TGTGCCAGCAGCGTGAACGATGCAACTAATGAAAAACTGTTTTTT.

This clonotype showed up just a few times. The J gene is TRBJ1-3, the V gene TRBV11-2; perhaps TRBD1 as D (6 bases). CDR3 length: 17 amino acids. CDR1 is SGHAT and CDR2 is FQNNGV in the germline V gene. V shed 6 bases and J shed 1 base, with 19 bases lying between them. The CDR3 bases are TGTGCCAGCAGGACGGGTCGGACAGCGCATTCTGGAAACACCATATATTTT. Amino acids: CASRTGRTAHSGNTIYF.

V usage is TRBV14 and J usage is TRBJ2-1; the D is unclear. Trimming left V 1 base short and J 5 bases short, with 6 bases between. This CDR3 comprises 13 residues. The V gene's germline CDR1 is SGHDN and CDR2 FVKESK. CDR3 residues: CASSQGGNNEQFF. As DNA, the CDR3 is TGTGCCAGCAGCCAAGGCGGCAACAATGAGCAGTTCTTC.

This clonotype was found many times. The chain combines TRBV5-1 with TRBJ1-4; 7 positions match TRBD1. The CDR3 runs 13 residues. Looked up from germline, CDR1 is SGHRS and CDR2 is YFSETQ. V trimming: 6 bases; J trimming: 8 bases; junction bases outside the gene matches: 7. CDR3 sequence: CASTPTGNEKLFF. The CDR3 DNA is TGCGCCAGCACCCCGACAGGGAACGAAAAACTGTTTTTT.

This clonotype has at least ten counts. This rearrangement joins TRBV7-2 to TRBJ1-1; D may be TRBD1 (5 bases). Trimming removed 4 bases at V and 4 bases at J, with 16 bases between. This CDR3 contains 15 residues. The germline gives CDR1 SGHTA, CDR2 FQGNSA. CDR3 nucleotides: TGTGCCAGCAGCTCCGGGACCTACAGTACCACTGAAGCTTTCTTT. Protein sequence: CASSSGTYSTTEAFF. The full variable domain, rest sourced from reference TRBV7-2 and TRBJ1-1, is GAGVSQSPSNKVTEKGKDVELRCDPISGHTALYWYRQSLGQGLEFLIYFQGNSAPDKSGLPSDRFSAERTGGSVSTLTIQRTQQEDSAVYLCASSSGTYSTTEAFFGQGTRLTVV.

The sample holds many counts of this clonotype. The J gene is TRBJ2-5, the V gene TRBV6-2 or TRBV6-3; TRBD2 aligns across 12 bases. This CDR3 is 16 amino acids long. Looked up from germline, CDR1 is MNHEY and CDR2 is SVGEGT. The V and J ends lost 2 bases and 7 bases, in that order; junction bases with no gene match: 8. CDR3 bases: TGTGCCAGCAGTTACGTGGATACGGGACTAGCGGGGACCCAGTACTTC. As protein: CASSYVDTGLAGTQYF.

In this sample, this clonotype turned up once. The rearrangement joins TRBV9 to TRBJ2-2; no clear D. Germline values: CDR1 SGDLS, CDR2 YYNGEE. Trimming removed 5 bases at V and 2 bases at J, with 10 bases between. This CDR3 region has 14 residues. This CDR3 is CASSVVANTGELFF. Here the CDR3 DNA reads TGTGCCAGCAGTGTTGTTGCCAACACCGGGGAGCTGTTTTTT.

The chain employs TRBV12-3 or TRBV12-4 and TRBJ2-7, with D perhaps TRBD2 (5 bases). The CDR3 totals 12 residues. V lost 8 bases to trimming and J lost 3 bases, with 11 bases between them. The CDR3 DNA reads TGTGCCAGCCGACCAGCGGTCTACGAGCAGTACTTC. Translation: CASRPAVYEQYF.

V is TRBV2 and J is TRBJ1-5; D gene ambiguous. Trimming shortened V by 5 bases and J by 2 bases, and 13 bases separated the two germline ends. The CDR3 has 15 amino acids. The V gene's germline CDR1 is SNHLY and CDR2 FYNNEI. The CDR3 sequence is CASSQDRVRNQPQHF. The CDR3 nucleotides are TGTGCCAGCAGTCAGGACCGAGTTCGCAATCAGCCCCAGCATTTT.

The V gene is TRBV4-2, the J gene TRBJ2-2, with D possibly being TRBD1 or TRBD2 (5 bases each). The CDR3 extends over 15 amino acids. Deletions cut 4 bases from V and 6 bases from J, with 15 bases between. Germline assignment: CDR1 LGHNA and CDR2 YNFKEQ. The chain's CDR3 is CASSPEARGAGELFF. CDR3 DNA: TGTGCCAGCAGCCCCGAAGCTAGGGGAGCCGGGGAGCTGTTTTTT.

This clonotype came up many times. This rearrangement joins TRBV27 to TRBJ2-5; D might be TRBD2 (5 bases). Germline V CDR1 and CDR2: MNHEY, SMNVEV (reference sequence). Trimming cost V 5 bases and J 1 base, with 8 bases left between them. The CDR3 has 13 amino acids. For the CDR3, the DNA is TGTGCCAGCAGTATCGGGGTCCAAGAGACCCAGTACTTC. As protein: CASSIGVQETQYF.

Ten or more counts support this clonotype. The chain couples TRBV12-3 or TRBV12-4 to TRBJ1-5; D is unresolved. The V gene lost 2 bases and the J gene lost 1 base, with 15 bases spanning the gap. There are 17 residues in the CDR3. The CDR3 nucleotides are TGTGCCAGCAGTTTAATGGGCCCGATGGTGAGCAATCAGCCCCAGCATTTT. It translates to CASSLMGPMVSNQPQHF.

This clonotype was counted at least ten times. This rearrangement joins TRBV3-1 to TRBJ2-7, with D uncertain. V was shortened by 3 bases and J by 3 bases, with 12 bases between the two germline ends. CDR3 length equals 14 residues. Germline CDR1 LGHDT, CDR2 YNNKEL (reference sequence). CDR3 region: CASSQSSASYEQYF. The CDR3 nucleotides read TGTGCCAGCAGCCAGTCCAGCGCAAGCTACGAGCAGTACTTC.

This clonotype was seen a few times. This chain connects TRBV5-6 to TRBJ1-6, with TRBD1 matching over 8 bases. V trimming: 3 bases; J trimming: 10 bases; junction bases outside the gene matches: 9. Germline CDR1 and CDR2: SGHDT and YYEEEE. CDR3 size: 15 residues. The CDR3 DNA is TGTGCCAGCAGCTCCTCCCGGACAGGGAACTCACCCCTCCACTTT. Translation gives CASSSSRTGNSPLHF.

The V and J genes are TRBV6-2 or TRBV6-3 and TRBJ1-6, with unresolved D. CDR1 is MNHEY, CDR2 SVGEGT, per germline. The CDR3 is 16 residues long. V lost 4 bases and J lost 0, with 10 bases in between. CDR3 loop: CASSSLESSYNSPLHF. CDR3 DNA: TGTGCCAGCAGTTCTCTAGAAAGCTCCTATAATTCACCCCTCCACTTT.

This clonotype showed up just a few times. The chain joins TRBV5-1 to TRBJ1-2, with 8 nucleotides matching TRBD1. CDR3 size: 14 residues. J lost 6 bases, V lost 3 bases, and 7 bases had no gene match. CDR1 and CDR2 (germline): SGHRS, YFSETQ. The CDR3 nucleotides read TGCGCCAGCAGCTACCAGGGGGCTAGAGATGGCTACACCTTC. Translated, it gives CASSYQGARDGYTF. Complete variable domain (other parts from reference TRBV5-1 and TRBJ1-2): KAGVTQTPRYLIKTRGQQVTLSCSPISGHRSVSWYQQTPGQGLQFLFEYFSETQRNKGNFPGRFSGRQFSNSRSEMNVSTLELGDSALYLCASSYQGARDGYTFGSGTRLTVV.

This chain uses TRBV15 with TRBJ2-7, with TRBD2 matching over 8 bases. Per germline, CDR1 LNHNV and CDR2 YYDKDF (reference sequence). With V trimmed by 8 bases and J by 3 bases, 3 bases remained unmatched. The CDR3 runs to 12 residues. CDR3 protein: CATRGRSYEQYF. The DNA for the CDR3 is TGTGCCACCCGCGGGAGGAGCTACGAGCAGTACTTC. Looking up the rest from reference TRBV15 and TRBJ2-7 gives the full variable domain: DAMVIQNPRYQVTQFGKPVTLSCSQTLNHNVMYWYQQKSSQAPKLLFHYYDKDFNNEADTPDNFQSRRPNTSFCFLDIRSPGLGDTAMYLCATRGRSYEQYFGPGTRLTVT.

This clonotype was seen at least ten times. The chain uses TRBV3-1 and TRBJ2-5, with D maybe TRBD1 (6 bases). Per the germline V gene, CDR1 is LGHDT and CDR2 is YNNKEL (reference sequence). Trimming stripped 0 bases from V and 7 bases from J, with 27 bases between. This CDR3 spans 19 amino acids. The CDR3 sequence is CASSQEWGRTPADLATQYF. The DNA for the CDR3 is TGTGCCAGCAGCCAAGAGTGGGGGCGGACACCCGCGGACTTGGCGACCCAGTACTTC.

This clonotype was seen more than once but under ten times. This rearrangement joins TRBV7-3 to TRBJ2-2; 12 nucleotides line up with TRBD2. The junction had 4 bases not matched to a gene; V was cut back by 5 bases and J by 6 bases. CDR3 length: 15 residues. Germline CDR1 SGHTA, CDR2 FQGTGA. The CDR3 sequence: CASSASSGRAGELFF. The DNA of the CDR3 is TGTGCCAGCAGCGCCTCTAGCGGGAGGGCCGGGGAGCTGTTTTTT.

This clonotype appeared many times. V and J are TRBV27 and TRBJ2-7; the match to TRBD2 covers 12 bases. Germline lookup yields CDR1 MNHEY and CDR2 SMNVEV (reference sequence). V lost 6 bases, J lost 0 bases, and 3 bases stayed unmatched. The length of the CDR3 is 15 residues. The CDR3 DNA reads TGTGCCAGCAGAAAGGGACTAGCGGGCTCCTACGAGCAGTACTTC. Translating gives CASRKGLAGSYEQYF.